What follows are 10 T cell receptor beta chains derived from one specimen sequenced in a study of blood T cell repertoires in COVID-19. Generated by immunoSEQ multiplex PCR, the TCRdb table keeps only in-frame clones and is missing some. This table has more than 250,000 clones, about four fifths appearing once. Specimen: peripheral blood. The receptors come from a woman aged 45 to 65 with acute or convalescent COVID-19.

This clone was recorded only once. The chain combines TRBV19 with TRBJ2-5; maybe TRBD1 (5 bases). This CDR3 has 14 amino acids. Germline CDR1 reads LNHDA; CDR2 reads SQIVND (reference sequence). The germline V and J ends were trimmed by 5 bases and 3 bases, with 13 bases remaining between them. For the CDR3, the DNA is TGTGCCAGTAGTCCTCGAGTCAGGGAAGAGACCCAGTACTTC. As protein: CASSPRVREETQYF.

The V and J genes are TRBV24-1 and TRBJ2-5; TRBD1 agrees at 8 bases. The length of the CDR3 is 16 residues. The J segment lost 0 bases and the V segment lost 7 bases, leaving 9 bases of the junction unmatched. CDR1 KGHDR and CDR2 SFDVKD come from the germline V gene. In DNA form, the CDR3 reads TGTGCCACCAGCCCCTTGGGACAGGAAGACCAAGAGACCCAGTACTTC. Translated: CATSPLGQEDQETQYF.

Written as DNA, the CDR3 is TGTGCTAGTGCTCGCTCGGTCTCTGGAAACACCATATATTTT. Translating it yields CASARSVSGNTIYF. The chain has TRBV12-5 and TRBJ1-3, with D unresolved. Per germline, CDR1 LGHNT and CDR2 FRNRAP. V gave up 7 bases and J gave up 0 bases, with 10 bases separating them. The CDR3 has 14 amino acids.

The rearrangement joins TRBV29-1 to TRBJ2-2, with TRBD2 matching over 8 bases. CDR3 length: 14 residues. From germline, CDR1 is SQVTM and CDR2 ANQGSEA. The CDR3 reads CSVSSGRNTGELFF. The CDR3 coding sequence is TGCAGTGTCTCTAGCGGGCGGAACACCGGGGAGCTGTTTTTT.

The V gene is TRBV4-2, the J gene TRBJ2-3; D is unresolved. This CDR3 region has 15 residues. V was shortened by 0 bases and J by 4 bases, with 11 bases between the two germline ends. Germline V lookup: CDR1 LGHNA, CDR2 YNFKEQ. CDR3 in amino acids: CASSQDLKSADTQYF. Written as DNA, the CDR3 is TGTGCCAGCAGCCAAGATCTTAAAAGCGCAGATACGCAGTATTTT.

This clone was counted between two and nine times. This sequence joins TRBV7-2 and TRBJ2-1; 9 nucleotides agree with TRBD1. Germline CDR1 and CDR2: SGHTA and FQGNSA. The trim removed 5 bases at V and 4 bases at J, leaving 6 bases unmatched. This CDR3 has 15 amino acids. Written as DNA, the CDR3 is TGTGCCAGCAGCGAGGACAGGGGACTTTACAATGAGCAGTTCTTC. Its protein is CASSEDRGLYNEQFF.

The chain couples TRBV6-5 to TRBJ2-1; 12 bases are shared with TRBD2. Germline lookup yields CDR1 MNHEY and CDR2 SVGAGI. The junction had 4 bases not matched to a gene; V was cut back by 7 bases and J by 6 bases. This CDR3 region has 14 residues. Written as DNA, the CDR3 is TGTGCCAGCACCGGACTAGCGGGATCCAATGAGCAGTTCTTC. Translating it yields CASTGLAGSNEQFF.

The chain combines TRBV9 with TRBJ2-5; possible D gene TRBD2, 6 bases. V was pared by 1 base and J by 3 bases, with 7 bases between. The length of the CDR3 is 13 residues. Germline lookup yields CDR1 SGDLS and CDR2 YYNGEE. The CDR3 here is CASSVTGEETQYF. In nucleotides, the CDR3 is TGTGCCAGCAGCGTAACGGGAGAAGAGACCCAGTACTTC.

This chain connects TRBV5-1 to TRBJ1-2, with 11 bases aligning to TRBD1. The CDR3 loop spans 15 amino acids. J lost 7 bases, V lost 2 bases, and 7 bases had no gene match. Germline V lookup: CDR1 SGHRS, CDR2 YFSETQ. CDR3 nucleotides: TGCGCCAGCAGCTTAAAGGGACAGGGGGTTGTTGGCTACACCTTC. Residues: CASSLKGQGVVGYTF.

This clone appeared a single time. CDR3 coding DNA: TGTGCCAGCAGCCCTAGATCAGGGGAGACCCAGTACTTC. Protein: CASSPRSGETQYF. This chain uses TRBV3-1 (or the pseudogene TRBV3-2) with TRBJ2-5, with D possibly matching TRBD1 (5 bases). Trimming shortened V by 4 bases and J by 5 bases, and 11 bases separated the two germline ends. Germline assignment: CDR1 LGHDT and CDR2 YNNKEL (reference sequence). The CDR3 is made up of 13 amino acids.